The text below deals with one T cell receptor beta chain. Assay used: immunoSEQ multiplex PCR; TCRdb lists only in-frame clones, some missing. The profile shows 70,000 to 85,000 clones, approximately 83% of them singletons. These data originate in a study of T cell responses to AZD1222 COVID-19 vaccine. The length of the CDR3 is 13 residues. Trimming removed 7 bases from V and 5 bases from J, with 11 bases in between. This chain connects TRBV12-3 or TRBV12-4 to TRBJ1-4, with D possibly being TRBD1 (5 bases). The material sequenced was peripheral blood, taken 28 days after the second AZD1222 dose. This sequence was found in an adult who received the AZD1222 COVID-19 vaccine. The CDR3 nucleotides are TGTGCCAGCACCAAGGGACCAAATGAAAAACTGTTTTTT. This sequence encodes CASTKGPNEKLFF.